This note documents a single T cell receptor (beta chain) sequence. Antigen unknown. Generation of TCR beta libraries employed quantitative 5'-RACE incorporating molecular barcodes. Each CDR3 protein is one row after TCRdb ran MiXCR on the 5' RACE reads. In the table there are roughly 180,000 distinct CDR3 sequences, around 9.6% of which are singletons. These data belong to a study of CD8 T cells in ankylosing spondylitis. Broader study findings: Previously reported in reactive arthritis synovial fluid and blood were some of the motif variants. CD8+ cells made up the disease-linked clones, which were relatively rare in peripheral blood. It was reported that disease-linked clones were significantly enriched in matched ankylosing spondylitis synovial fluid.

Source material: blood, either unsorted or a sorted T cell fraction (not recorded which). The receptor's source is a female donor with ankylosing spondylitis or in good health (not recorded which).

For the CDR3, the DNA is TGTGCCAGCAGCTTCGGGGGACCCATGAACACTGAAGCTTTCTTT. Amino acids: CASSFGGPMNTEAFF. The chain joins TRBV7-9 to TRBJ1-1; TRBD1 is a possible D gene (5 bases). CDR1 is SEHNR, CDR2 FQNEAQ, per germline (reference sequence). The V and J ends lost 3 bases and 0 bases respectively, with 11 bases between them. The CDR3 is 15 amino acids.